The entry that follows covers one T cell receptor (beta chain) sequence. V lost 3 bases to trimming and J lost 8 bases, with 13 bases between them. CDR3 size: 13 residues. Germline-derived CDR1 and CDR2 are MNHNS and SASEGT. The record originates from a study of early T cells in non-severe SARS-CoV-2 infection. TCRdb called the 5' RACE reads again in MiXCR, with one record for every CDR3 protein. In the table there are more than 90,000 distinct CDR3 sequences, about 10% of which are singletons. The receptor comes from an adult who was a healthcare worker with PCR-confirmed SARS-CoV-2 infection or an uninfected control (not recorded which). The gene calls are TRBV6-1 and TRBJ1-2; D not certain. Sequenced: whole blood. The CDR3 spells CASSEALGPGYTF. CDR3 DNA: TGTGCCAGCAGTGAGGCGCTGGGTCCGGGCTACACCTTC.